This TCR beta chain was identified during a study of technical replicates of blood from four donors. With 4 bases removed from V and 3 bases from J, the gap between germline ends came to 10 bases. CDR1 is SNHLY, CDR2 FYNNEI, per germline. The CDR3 contains 13 residues. Sequenced by immunoSEQ multiplex PCR; TCRdb stores in-frame clones only, minus some. The table shows more than 75,000 clones, with less than 95% occurring only once. This chain joins TRBV2 and TRBJ2-7; tentatively, D is TRBD2 (5 bases). Sequenced input: T cells isolated from PBMCs. This TCR came from a human donor in good health. CDR3 DNA: TGTGCCAGCAGTGCGGGAAACCACTACGAGCAGTACTTC. This translates into CASSAGNHYEQYF.